The clone carrying this TCR beta chain is termed medium-sized. The antigen remains undetermined. Indicated time point: sample taken at primary tumor resection. TCRdb independently ran MiXCR on the 5' RACE reads; one entry per CDR3 protein. The sample consists of 2,000 to 2,500 distinct CDR3 sequences, roughly 5% of them appearing once. This CDR3 has 15 amino acids. V was clipped by 6 bases and J by 7 bases; unmatched bases: 9. CDR1 is MNHNS, CDR2 SASEGT, per germline. These data belong to a study of spatial heterogeneity in lung cancer. Study results and limitations: Tumor mutation count correlated with how many alpha and beta TCRs expanded intratumorally.

The chain combines TRBV6-1 with TRBJ1-6; TRBD1 matches 7 bases. This receptor was identified in a male donor with early-stage non-small cell lung cancer. The material was lung tumor tissue, obtained at surgery. CDR3 sequence: CASRELQGRNSPLHF. The CDR3 nucleotides are TGTGCCAGCAGGGAACTACAGGGGCGCAATTCACCCCTCCACTTT.